One and the same sample provided the 14 T cell receptor beta chains below, sequenced in a study of blood T cell repertoires in COVID-19. Libraries were prepared by immunoSEQ multiplex PCR; TCRdb keeps only in-frame clonotypes and omits some of them. The repertoire consists of roughly 97,000 clones, with 87% occurring once and the leading ten covering just under 20%. The sample taken for sequencing was peripheral blood. The receptor source for this set is a human donor in a cohort sampled during active COVID-19.

This chain links TRBV7-2 with TRBJ2-7; D is possibly TRBD2 (6 bases). The V gene lost 5 bases and the J gene lost 2 bases, with 19 bases spanning the gap. Germline values: CDR1 SGHTA, CDR2 FQGNSA. The CDR3 sequence is 16 residues long. The CDR3 protein is CASSTDYQRATYEQYF. As DNA, the CDR3 is TGTGCCAGCAGCACCGACTACCAGCGGGCCACCTACGAGCAGTACTTC.

This chain uses TRBV18 with TRBJ2-7; 8 nucleotides agree with TRBD1. Germline V gene lookup returns CDR1 KGHSH and CDR2 LQKENI. V trimming: 3 bases; J trimming: 2 bases; junction bases outside the gene matches: 6. The CDR3 has 15 residues. The CDR3 bases are TGTGCCAGCTCACCGATCGGACAGGGTACCTACGAGCAGTACTTC. Translating gives CASSPIGQGTYEQYF.

V usage is TRBV11-3 and J usage is TRBJ2-5, with 8 nucleotides matching TRBD2. Germline CDR1 is SGHNT and CDR2 is YENEEA. The CDR3 runs 14 residues. The trim removed 5 bases at V and 3 bases at J, leaving 5 bases unmatched. CDR3: CASSLTTSEETQYF. CDR3 nucleotides: TGTGCCAGCAGCCTAACGACTAGCGAAGAGACCCAGTACTTC.

The chain recombines TRBV24-1 with TRBJ2-7; 9 nucleotides line up with TRBD1. The junction had 13 bases not matched to a gene; V was cut back by 6 bases and J by 5 bases. The CDR3 is 16 amino acids. CDR1 and CDR2 (germline): KGHDR, SFDVKD. CDR3 loop: CATSRTGQGFVHEQYF. The DNA of the CDR3 is TGTGCCACCAGTAGGACAGGACAGGGGTTCGTGCACGAGCAGTACTTC.

The V gene is TRBV7-8, the J gene TRBJ2-7; possibly TRBD2 for D (6 bases). V gave up 0 bases and J gave up 5 bases, with 17 bases separating them. From germline, CDR1 is SGHVS and CDR2 FQNEAQ. The CDR3 loop spans 16 amino acids. DNA of the CDR3: TGTGCCAGCAGCTTAGCGGGGGGTAGGGCCCTTAACGAGCAGTACTTC. Residues: CASSLAGGRALNEQYF.

The chain combines TRBV5-1 with TRBJ2-1; maybe TRBD2 (5 bases). V was shortened by 1 base and J by 9 bases, with 14 bases between the two germline ends. Germline V gives CDR1 SGHRS, CDR2 YFSETQ. The CDR3 totals 14 residues. The chain's CDR3 is CASSLRERIREQFF. DNA of the CDR3: TGCGCCAGCAGCTTGCGGGAACGGATCCGTGAGCAGTTCTTC.

This sequence joins TRBV7-9 and TRBJ1-4, with 7 bases that match TRBD1. This CDR3 has 15 residues. Trimming removed 5 bases from V and 3 bases from J; junction bases left unmatched: 6. Germline V gives CDR1 SEHNR, CDR2 FQNEAQ (reference sequence). CDR3 loop: CASSPGQASNEKLFF. CDR3 coding DNA: TGTGCCAGCAGCCCAGGACAGGCCTCTAATGAAAAACTGTTTTTT.

The V and J genes are TRBV6-4 and TRBJ2-1; 12 nucleotides align to TRBD2. Germline V CDR1 and CDR2: MRHNA, SNTAGT. The CDR3 length is 15 residues. V was clipped by 3 bases and J by 7 bases; unmatched bases: 4. The CDR3 sequence is CASSDLAGGQNEQFF. The DNA of the CDR3 is TGTGCCAGCAGTGATCTAGCGGGAGGGCAGAATGAGCAGTTCTTC.

V is TRBV6-2 or TRBV6-3 and J is TRBJ2-1; 9 bases are a match to TRBD2. This CDR3 contains 16 residues. Per germline, CDR1 MNHEY and CDR2 SVGEGT. V lost 4 bases, J lost 9 bases, and 13 bases stayed unmatched. CDR3 residues: CASSSLGLATWAEQFF. The CDR3 coding sequence is TGTGCCAGCAGTTCGCTGGGACTAGCAACTTGGGCTGAGCAGTTCTTC.

The chain carries TRBV4-1 and TRBJ2-3, with 10 bases identical to TRBD2. Trimming at V came to 2 bases and at J to 3 bases, leaving 11 bases not matched to a gene. Germline V CDR1 and CDR2: MGHRA, YSYEKL. The CDR3 has 18 amino acids. The CDR3 nucleotides are TGCGCCAGCAGCCAACGTCGAGAAGTTAGCGGGAGGACAGATACGCAGTATTTT. Translating gives CASSQRREVSGRTDTQYF.

CDR3 DNA sequence: TGTGCCAGCAGCGGCGATTCAGGGTTTACCATATATTTT. Amino acid sequence: CASSGDSGFTIYF. This chain links TRBV14 with TRBJ1-3; D perhaps matches TRBD1 (5 bases). V shed 5 bases and J shed 10 bases, with 15 bases lying between them. Germline V lookup: CDR1 SGHDN, CDR2 FVKESK. The CDR3 has 13 amino acids.

This clone turned up a few times. The chain is built from TRBV28 and TRBJ1-5; D unclear. The germline V gene has CDR1 MDHEN and CDR2 SYDVKM. V lost 5 bases and J lost 4, with 3 bases in between. The CDR3 is 11 amino acids. The CDR3 is CASSLNQPQHF. As DNA, the CDR3 is TGTGCCAGCAGTCTTAATCAGCCCCAGCATTTT.

The V and J genes are TRBV5-6 and TRBJ1-2; 9 bases agree with TRBD1. Germline loops: CDR1 SGHDT, CDR2 YYEEEE. The CDR3 spans 14 residues. Germline trimming cut 3 bases from V and 5 bases from J; bases unmatched to any gene: 5. CDR3 nucleotides: TGTGCCAGCAGCTCCACAGGGGGCTGGTATGGCTACACCTTC. This gives the protein CASSSTGGWYGYTF.

This rearrangement joins TRBV4-1 to TRBJ2-1, with a possible D match to TRBD2 (6 bases). Germline assignment: CDR1 MGHRA and CDR2 YSYEKL. V was clipped by 3 bases and J by 1 base, with 25 bases between them. The CDR3 contains 20 residues. The CDR3 coding sequence is TGCGCCAGCAGCCATACAGAATGGGGGGAAATTAAGGTATCCTACAATGAGCAGTTCTTC. This gives the protein CASSHTEWGEIKVSYNEQFF.